The 3 T cell receptor beta chains below all came from one sample that was sequenced in a study of shared clonotypes between healthy human individuals. Method: immunoSEQ multiplex PCR; TCRdb's copy keeps in-frame clones and lacks some. The sample contains roughly 1 million clones, roughly 70% of which appear only once. Sequencing input: memory CD4+ T cells sorted from blood. Subset: CD45RA-negative fraction. Receptor source: a man aged 18 to 30 in good health.

The chain joins TRBV5-4 to TRBJ2-1; 10 nucleotides match TRBD1. The V gene's germline CDR1 is SGHNT and CDR2 YYREEE (reference sequence). J lost 7 bases, V lost 4 bases, and 2 bases had no gene match. The CDR3 is made up of 13 amino acids. The DNA for the CDR3 is TGTGCCAGCAGCACGGGACAGGGGAATGAGCAGTTCTTC. The encoded protein is CASSTGQGNEQFF.

The V call is TRBV7-9, the J call TRBJ1-5; D gene ambiguous. This CDR3 has 14 residues. V lost 3 bases and J 6 bases, leaving 12 bases between the germline ends. The germline V gene encodes CDR1 SEHNR and CDR2 FQNEAQ (reference sequence). CDR3 protein: CASSLDGRGQPQHF. CDR3 DNA: TGTGCCAGCAGCTTGGACGGGCGAGGTCAGCCCCAGCATTTT.

V and J are TRBV6-5 and TRBJ1-2; the D gene is possibly TRBD1 (6 bases). The germline V gene has CDR1 MNHEY and CDR2 SVGAGI. The CDR3 extends over 13 amino acids. Trimming removed 2 bases from V and 8 bases from J, with 12 bases in between. The CDR3 region has the DNA TGTGCCAGCAGTTACCTGACAGGCTCCGGCTACACCTTC. Amino acid sequence: CASSYLTGSGYTF.